A selection of T cell receptor beta chains follows, all from one sample in a study of blood T cell repertoires in COVID-19. Only in-frame clones appear in the TCRdb table, and some are missing; sequencing was by immunoSEQ multiplex PCR. The sample holds some 160,000 clones, around 82% seen once. Material for sequencing was peripheral blood. The receptor set was obtained from a man between 60 and 75 years old with acute or convalescent COVID-19. Each CDR3 is given with its conserved first and last residue. The D gene is left open where the match is weak. For some rows the clone size is stated as once, few or many, or as a class when expanded; others skip it.

CDR3 length	D gene	J gene	V gene	clone size	CDR3 DNA	CDR3 protein
17	TRBD2	TRBJ2-3	TRBV24-1	NA	TGTGCCACCAGTGACCCCCGAAGCGGGAGAAGCACAGATACGCAGTATTTT	CATSDPRSGRSTDTQYF
13	NA	TRBJ2-3	TRBV7-2	once	TGTGCCAGCAGCGGGTGGGCCGCAGATACGCAGTATTTT	CASSGWAADTQYF
13	TRBD1	TRBJ1-2	TRBV5-6	NA	TGTGCCAGCAGTCGGGACAGGCTGCGCGGCTACACCTTC	CASSRDRLRGYTF
15	TRBD1	TRBJ2-2	TRBV6-5	once	TGTGCCAGCAGTTATGGGGACAGAAACACCGGGGAGCTGTTTTTT	CASSYGDRNTGELFF
15	NA	TRBJ1-4	TRBV28	NA	TGTGCCAGCAGAAAAAGTATGGGACTTAATGAAAAACTGTTTTTT	CASRKSMGLNEKLFF
15	NA	TRBJ2-3	TRBV7-2	NA	TGTGCCAGCAGCCCGGGTCCCGAAGGGGCAGATACGCAGTATTTT	CASSPGPEGADTQYF
20	TRBD2	TRBJ2-6	TRBV2	NA	TGTGCCAGCAGTGACCCGACTAGCGGGAGGAGTTTCTCTGGGGCCAACGTCCTGACTTTC	CASSDPTSGRSFSGANVLTF
14	NA	TRBJ2-1	TRBV2	NA	TGTGCCAGCAGTGAAGGGCAGACCTACAATGAGCAGTTCTTC	CASSEGQTYNEQFF
13	NA	TRBJ2-3	TRBV5-5	NA	TGTGCCAGCAGCGCGACTAGGGCAGATACGCAGTATTTT	CASSATRADTQYF
13	TRBD2	TRBJ2-7	TRBV5-1	few	TGCGCCAGCAGCCAGCGGGACTCCTACGAGCAGTACTTC	CASSQRDSYEQYF
15	TRBD1	TRBJ2-3	TRBV24-1	once	TGTGCCACCAGTGACCCCGGGACAGGGAAAGATACGCAGTATTTT	CATSDPGTGKDTQYF
12	NA	TRBJ1-2	TRBV19	NA	TGTGCCAGCTCGGGGGGACACTATGGCTACACCTTC	CASSGGHYGYTF
14	TRBD2	TRBJ2-1	TRBV4-1	few	TGCGCCAGCAGCCAACCGGGACTAGCGGGAGAGCAGTTCTTC	CASSQPGLAGEQFF
12	TRBD2	TRBJ2-1	TRBV11-3	NA	TGTGCCAGCAGCTGGGGCGGCGGGAGGGAGTTCTTC	CASSWGGGREFF
16	TRBD1	TRBJ2-2	TRBV4-2	NA	TGTGCCAGCAGCCAAGGACAGGGGGCGCTCACCGGGGAGCTGTTTTTT	CASSQGQGALTGELFF
14	NA	TRBJ2-7	TRBV11-3	NA	TGTGCCAGCAGCTCTAACAGGGAGCCCTACGAGCAGTACTTC	CASSSNREPYEQYF
14	TRBD1	TRBJ1-2	TRBV24-1	NA	TGTGCCACCAGATCGACAGGGCTTGAGAGTGGCTACACCTTC	CATRSTGLESGYTF
16	NA	TRBJ2-2	TRBV6-6	NA	TGTGCCAGCAGTCCCTACAGGGGAGCGGGCACCGGGGAGCTGTTTTTT	CASSPYRGAGTGELFF
14	NA	TRBJ2-7	TRBV10-2	NA	TGCGCCAGCAGTGACAGCGACTTCTCCTACGAGCAGTACTTC	CASSDSDFSYEQYF
12	NA	TRBJ2-5	TRBV6-5	NA	TGTGCCAGCAGACCCTTCGGGTGGGCCCAGTACTTC	CASRPFGWAQYF
13	NA	TRBJ2-3	TRBV30	few	TGTGCCTGTGGGCCTTGGGTCACAGATACGCAGTATTTT	CACGPWVTDTQYF
15	NA	TRBJ1-1	TRBV24-1	NA	TGTGCCACCAGTGACTCGGCGGAAAGTAGCACTGAAGCTTTCTTT	CATSDSAESSTEAFF